The 8 T cell receptor beta chains below come from one sample, sequenced in a study of tumor T cells in aggressive B-cell lymphoma. Sequencing was performed with immunoSEQ multiplex PCR; in TCRdb, only in-frame clones are kept and a portion is missing. The top ten clones hold just over 20% of a sample with 750 to 900 clones, over 60% of them seen once. Sequenced: tumor tissue. Source of these receptors: an adult with diffuse large B cell lymphoma.

The chain links TRBV19 to TRBJ2-3, with 7 bases identical to TRBD1. The J segment lost 4 bases and the V segment lost 1 base, leaving 11 bases of the junction unmatched. CDR1 LNHDA and CDR2 SQIVND come from the germline V gene (reference sequence). The CDR3 has 17 residues. The CDR3 sequence: CASSIGSITGVSDTQYF. The CDR3, as DNA: TGTGCCAGTAGTATAGGCAGTATAACAGGGGTTTCAGATACGCAGTATTTT.

The chain is built from TRBV19 and TRBJ1-6; TRBD1 aligns across 7 bases. Germline trimming cut 3 bases from V and 7 bases from J; bases unmatched to any gene: 3. This CDR3 region has 14 residues. Germline lookup yields CDR1 LNHDA and CDR2 SQIVND (reference sequence). The CDR3 DNA follows: TGTGCCAGTAGTATGAACAGGGGAAATTCACCCCTCCACTTT. Protein product: CASSMNRGNSPLHF.

Comment on this clone: One junction end does not reproduce the germline sequence, and a read error may be involved. The chain uses TRBV18 and TRBJ2-7; TRBD2 matches at 10 bases. This CDR3 has 15 residues. Looked up from germline, CDR1 is KGHSH and CDR2 is LQKENI. The chain's CDR3 is CASPPASGRPYEQYF. The CDR3 region has the DNA TGTGCCAGCCCACCGGCTAGCGGGAGACCCTACGAGCAGTACTTC.

This chain links TRBV9 with TRBJ1-4; D is possibly TRBD1 (6 bases). Germline lookup yields CDR1 SGDLS and CDR2 YYNGEE. This CDR3 is built from 14 residues. The V and J ends lost 3 bases and 8 bases respectively, with 14 bases between them. The CDR3, as DNA: TGTGCCAGCAGCGAGGGGGTGGCGGAAGAAAAACTGTTTTTT. Protein sequence: CASSEGVAEEKLFF.

The chain recombines TRBV7-8 with TRBJ1-6; possible D gene TRBD1, 5 bases. This CDR3 is 15 amino acids long. Trimming cost V 7 bases and J 10 bases, with 20 bases left between them. The germline V gene encodes CDR1 SGHVS and CDR2 FQNEAQ. The CDR3 reads CASTHRPHRGSPLHF. DNA of the CDR3: TGTGCCAGCACCCACCGCCCGCACCGGGGGTCACCCCTCCACTTT.

This chain joins TRBV7-2 and TRBJ2-7; TRBD2 matches 9 bases. The germline gives CDR1 SGHTA, CDR2 FQGNSA. The CDR3 extends over 15 amino acids. V was pared by 5 bases and J by 4 bases, with 9 bases of the junction left unmatched. The CDR3 nucleotides are TGTGCCAGCAGCCCCTCGGCGGGAGGGCCTTACGAGCAGTACTTC. Its protein product is CASSPSAGGPYEQYF.

The chain recombines TRBV5-6 with TRBJ1-2; 7 nucleotides match TRBD1. V was clipped by 0 bases and J by 4 bases; unmatched bases: 6. CDR3 length: 15 amino acids. Germline lookup yields CDR1 SGHDT and CDR2 YYEEEE. The CDR3 DNA is TGTGCCAGCAGCTTGGGGGACAGCCTTATCTATGGCTACACCTTC. Translating it yields CASSLGDSLIYGYTF.

The V call is TRBV5-1, the J call TRBJ2-7; 8 bases agree with TRBD1. The germline V gene encodes CDR1 SGHRS and CDR2 YFSETQ. V lost 4 bases, J lost 3 bases, and 3 bases stayed unmatched. The CDR3 is 13 residues long. DNA of the CDR3: TGCGCCAGCAGCCGGGACAGGTTCTACGAGCAGTACTTC. It translates to CASSRDRFYEQYF.